The sample holds a few counts of the clone carrying this TCR beta chain. The data originate from a study of blood T cell repertoires in COVID-19. Study context: Both acute and convalescent COVID-19 samples were obtained from the United States, Italy and Spain. PBMCs, B-cell-depleted T cells, or T cells were the source of the cDNA or gDNA that made up the material.

As handled by the study authors: Estimation of nucleated cell counts was performed using reference gene primer amplification. Clones were sequenced by immunoSEQ multiplex PCR, and TCRdb holds only the in-frame ones, with some missing. V and J calls and clone size are those listed in that table; D and trimming were worked out from the DNA. This table holds more than 95,000 clones, roughly 84% found once. CDR1 and CDR2 (germline): SEHNR, FQNEAQ (reference sequence). The CDR3 has 15 residues. V was cut by 3 bases and J by 2 bases, with 11 bases left in between. This receptor was obtained from a woman aged 55-69 years in a cohort sampled during active or convalescent COVID-19. Sequencing used peripheral blood. The rearrangement joins TRBV7-9 to TRBJ2-4; possible D gene TRBD2, 5 bases. The CDR3: CASSFARGTKNIQYF. The CDR3 bases are TGTGCCAGCAGCTTTGCACGGGGTACCAAAAACATTCAGTACTTC.